This T cell receptor beta chain emerged from a study of shared clonotypes between healthy human individuals. Clones were read by immunoSEQ multiplex PCR, and TCRdb kept only the in-frame ones, dropping some. Found here are about 380,000 clones, around 96% of them singletons; the top ten hold about 0.32%. Germline V gene lookup returns CDR1 LNHDA and CDR2 SQIVND (reference sequence). The CDR3 spans 15 residues. V was pared by 0 bases and J by 2 bases, with 5 bases between. Sequenced: memory CD8+ T cells sorted from blood. Regarding subset: CD45RO+ cells pooled with CCR7-negative TemRA cells. The clonotype was recovered from a man younger than 45 in good health. V gene TRBV19 combines with J gene TRBJ2-6; D is ambiguous. CDR3 loop: CASSIDPAGANVLTF. As DNA, the CDR3 is TGTGCCAGTAGTATAGATCCAGCTGGGGCCAACGTCCTGACTTTC.